The clone carrying this T cell receptor beta chain was picked up one time. Antigen unknown. There are 13 residues in the CDR3. From germline, CDR1 is ENHRY and CDR2 SYGVKD. The V end was cut by 5 bases, the J end by 7 bases, with 11 bases between. Data came from immunoSEQ multiplex PCR; TCRdb stores just in-frame clones and leaves some out. This table holds under 8,000 clones, approximately 72% found once. Tumor tissue was taken before any definitive surgery or chemotherapy was given. This specimen comes from a study of high-grade serous ovarian cancer treatment subgroups. Findings of the study overall: Repertoire similarity ranged about 0.095 to 0.8 between tumors of one patient. The analyses considered CDR3 and ignored CDR1 and CDR2. Higher neoantigen levels went with greater TCR clonal relatedness.

This chain uses TRBV10-3 with TRBJ1-4; possible D gene TRBD1, 6 bases. This sequence was found in a human donor with high-grade serous ovarian cancer. The sequencing sample was made of tumor tissue. CDR3 loop: CAISRGGIEKLFF. For the CDR3, the DNA is TGTGCCATCAGTAGAGGGGGGATTGAAAAACTGTTTTTT.